Listed here are 11 T cell receptor beta chains from one sample, sequenced in a study of T cells in Graves' hyperthyroidism and ophthalmopathy. It was RNA transcripts that yielded the amplified TCR beta CDR3 regions. With the HTBI primer set, the TCR CDR3 went through a first round of RT-PCR. Each CDR3 protein gets one entry after TCRdb re-called the multiplex PCR reads with MiXCR. The sample holds roughly 500,000 distinct CDR3 sequences, about 15% seen once. The source material was blood. These receptors were taken from a woman in her 30s with Graves' hyperthyroidism that later progressed to Graves' ophthalmopathy.

This clonotype was observed many times. The J gene is TRBJ1-2, the V gene TRBV20-1; 10 bases are a match to TRBD1. V gave up 5 bases and J gave up 3 bases; unmatched junction bases: 3. Germline CDR1 is DFQATT and CDR2 is SNEGSKA (reference sequence). The CDR3 is made up of 13 amino acids. CDR3 DNA: TGCAGTGCTGACAGGGGGCCTGACTATGGCTACACCTTC. Translation gives CSADRGPDYGYTF.

This clonotype was observed a few times. It may be a read error: a sequence one base away is much more abundant. The chain employs TRBV7-9 and TRBJ2-7; D is perhaps TRBD2 (5 bases). Germline V CDR1 and CDR2: SEHNR, FQNEAQ (reference sequence). Trimming shortened V by 10 bases and J by 4 bases, and 14 bases separated the two germline ends. The CDR3 covers 12 residues. The DNA of the CDR3 is TGTGCCAACGACTCCGGGGAGTACGAGCAGTACTTC. Translated: CANDSGEYEQYF.

About this clonotype: The junction does not match germline at one end; this may be a read error. The gene calls are TRBV20-1 and TRBJ2-3; 10 bases fit TRBD2. The CDR3 runs 16 residues. Looked up from germline, CDR1 is DFQATT and CDR2 is SNEGSKA (reference sequence). CDR3 sequence reads: CSASPPSGSRTDTQFF. The CDR3, as DNA: TGCAGTGCTAGTCCCCCTAGCGGGAGTCGCACAGATACGCAGTTTTTT.

This clonotype was counted at least ten times. V and J are TRBV6-1 and TRBJ2-5; D not resolved. The germline V gene has CDR1 MNHNS and CDR2 SASEGT. This CDR3 is 14 amino acids long. V lost 6 bases and J lost 4, with 15 bases in between. The CDR3 reads CASSRRIIGETQYF. The CDR3 DNA follows: TGTGCCAGCAGCCGTCGGATCATCGGAGAGACCCAGTACTTC.

This clonotype was seen many times. V usage is TRBV19 and J usage is TRBJ1-1; 7 bases match TRBD1. The germline CDR1 and CDR2 sequences are LNHDA and SQIVND (reference sequence). The CDR3 is 18 residues long. Germline trimming cut 3 bases from V and 10 bases from J; bases unmatched to any gene: 23. Here the CDR3 DNA reads TGTGCCAGTAGTATGATCTTTAGGACAGGATTACCCGAAGTCGGAGCTTTCTTT. Encoded protein: CASSMIFRTGLPEVGAFF.

This clonotype has just a few counts. The CDR3 sequence: CASSRDRSSGNTIYF. CDR3 nucleotides: TGTGCCAGCAGCCGGGACAGGTCCTCTGGAAACACCATATATTTT. This chain uses TRBV7-2 with TRBJ1-3; 8 bases align to TRBD1. CDR3 length equals 15 residues. V trimming: 5 bases; J trimming: 0 bases; junction bases outside the gene matches: 3. The germline gives CDR1 SGHTA, CDR2 FQGNSA.

There are many counts of this clonotype. CDR3 in DNA: TGTGCCAGCAGTGGGGGGGGACAGGGGGCTAGGAGCAATCAGCCCCAGCATTTT. Translation gives CASSGGGQGARSNQPQHF. The V call is TRBV25-1, the J call TRBJ1-5; TRBD1 matches at 12 bases. CDR1 and CDR2 from the germline V gene are MGHDK and SYGVNS. This CDR3 is 18 amino acids long. The J segment lost 1 base and the V segment lost 4 bases, leaving 8 bases of the junction unmatched.

The chain has TRBV20-1 and TRBJ2-1, with TRBD2 identical over 11 bases. The CDR3 is made up of 12 amino acids. With V trimmed by 6 bases and J by 13 bases, 8 bases remained unmatched. Germline lookup yields CDR1 DFQATT and CDR2 SNEGSKA (reference sequence). Here the CDR3 DNA reads TGCAGTGCAACTAGCGGGAGTGCCCCCCAGTTCTTC. It is translated as CSATSGSAPQFF.

The chain joins TRBV10-3 to TRBJ1-3, with D possibly matching TRBD1 (5 bases). The CDR3 length is 14 residues. Trimming pared 3 bases from V and 4 bases from J, leaving 10 bases between. Germline CDR1 ENHRY, CDR2 SYGVKD. The CDR3 DNA reads as TGTGCCATCAGTGACTGGGGGGACGGAAACACCATATATTTT. It translates to CAISDWGDGNTIYF.

The table lists this clonotype with a few counts. The CDR3 reads CASNPLGDEQFF. In nucleotides, the CDR3 is TGTGCCAGCAACCCGCTAGGGGATGAGCAGTTCTTC. The V and J genes are TRBV28 and TRBJ2-1; the D gene is possibly TRBD1 (5 bases). The CDR3 loop spans 12 amino acids. Germline values: CDR1 MDHEN, CDR2 SYDVKM. V lost 7 bases to trimming and J lost 8 bases, with 12 bases between them. Supplemented by reference TRBV28 and TRBJ2-1, the full variable domain reads DVKVTQSSRYLVKRTGEKVFLECVQDMDHENMFWYRQDPGLGLRLIYFSYDVKMKEKGDIPEGYSVSREKKERFSLILESASTNQTSMYLCASNPLGDEQFFGPGTRLTVL.

This clonotype was seen repeatedly, ten times or more. The rearrangement uses TRBV29-1 and TRBJ2-1; 8 nucleotides agree with TRBD2. Per the germline V gene, CDR1 is SQVTM and CDR2 is ANQGSEA. With 2 bases clipped from V and 1 base from J, the junction kept 4 bases outside the gene matches. The CDR3 has 15 amino acids. The DNA of the CDR3 is TGCAGCGTTGAACTAAGCGGGAGTTCCTACAATGAGCAGTTCTTC. Protein: CSVELSGSSYNEQFF.